This entry is about one T cell receptor beta chain. Its antigen is currently unknown. This CDR3 contains 14 residues. The germline gives CDR1 SGHTA, CDR2 FQGNSA. V lost 1 base, J lost 4 bases, and 10 bases lay in between. This sample was included in a study of cytomegalovirus exposure and HLA in healthy donors. Study as a whole: As released early, the data held some 80 million unique TCRs from HLA-typed donors. Findings of the study overall: The authors enumerated 150 to 200 TCR beta chains as linked to cytomegalovirus. Most TCR sequences were rare, but some public TCRs occurred in many donors.

Donors counted as nominally healthy when sampled, yet unrecorded immune exposures were likely. The PCR employed 60 Vbeta primers together with 13 Jbeta primers. Sequencing was performed with immunoSEQ multiplex PCR; in TCRdb, only in-frame clones are kept and a portion is missing. This sample has about 170,000 clones, with around 78% found just once. The origin of this receptor is a woman between 45 and 65 years old in good health and CMV-seropositive. Sequencing input: PBMCs. The rearrangement links TRBV7-2 to TRBJ1-2, with a weak D call TRBD1 (5 bases). The CDR3 DNA reads TGTGCCAGCAGCTTAGGCCAGGGTGGCTATGGCTACACCTTC. This encodes CASSLGQGGYGYTF.